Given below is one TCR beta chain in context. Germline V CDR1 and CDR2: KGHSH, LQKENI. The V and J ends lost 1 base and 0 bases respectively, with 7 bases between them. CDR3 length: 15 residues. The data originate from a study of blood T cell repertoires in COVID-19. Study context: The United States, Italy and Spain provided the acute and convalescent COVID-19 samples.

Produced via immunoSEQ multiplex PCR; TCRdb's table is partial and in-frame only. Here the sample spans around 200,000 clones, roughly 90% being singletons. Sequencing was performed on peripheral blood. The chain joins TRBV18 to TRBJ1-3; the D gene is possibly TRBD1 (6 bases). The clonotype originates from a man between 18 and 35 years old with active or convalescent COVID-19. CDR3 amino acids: CASSPRTDSGNTIYF. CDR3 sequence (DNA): TGTGCCAGCTCACCACGGACAGACTCTGGAAACACCATATATTTT.